This is a list of T cell receptor beta chains from one sample in a study of identical twins. TCRdb redid the calling of the 5' RACE reads with MiXCR, one entry per CDR3 protein. The sample shows approximately 140,000 distinct CDR3 sequences, under 4.5% of them seen only once. What was sequenced was memory T cells sorted from blood. These TCRs come from a man aged 18 to 35 in good health. CDR3s include the opening cysteine and the closing phenylalanine or tryptophan. Each record gives: J gene, CDR3 length, V gene, D gene, clone size, CDR3 DNA, CDR3 protein. The D gene is left open where the match is weak. Some rows have no size entry. The others give once, few or many, or a class for an expanded clone.

TRBJ2-1	16	TRBV7-2	.	many	TGTGCCAGCAGCTTACGCGGGCTTCAATCCTACAATGAGCAGTTCTTC	CASSLRGLQSYNEQFF
TRBJ1-5	16	TRBV21-1	.	many	TGTGCCAGCAGAGCCCCCCTAGGCAGGGTGTATGCGGCCCAGCATTTT	CASRAPLGRVYAAQHF
TRBJ2-7	14	TRBV12-3/TRBV12-4	.	many	TGTGCCAGCAGTTCCCCGGTGGGAACCTACGAGCAGTACTTC	CASSSPVGTYEQYF
TRBJ2-3	15	TRBV4-3	TRBD2	many	TGCGCCAGCAGCCCCTCTAGCGGTCCCGATTCTACGCAGTATTTT	CASSPSSGPDSTQYF
TRBJ2-5	17	TRBV6-5	TRBD2	.	TGTGCCAGCAGTTACGGGACGGGAGGGCCCCCCCGAGAGACCCAGTACTTC	CASSYGTGGPPRETQYF
TRBJ2-1	15	TRBV28	TRBD1	few	TGTGCCAGCACCCCTTCGGGACAGGGCTACAATGAGCAGTTCTTC	CASTPSGQGYNEQFF
TRBJ2-3	16	TRBV7-6	TRBD2	few	TGTGCCAGCAGCTCGGGACTAGCGGGACAATTAGATACGCAGTATTTT	CASSSGLAGQLDTQYF
TRBJ2-1	12	TRBV7-2	.	many	TGTGCCAGCAGCTTAGCGGGCTATGAGCAGTTCTTC	CASSLAGYEQFF
TRBJ2-7	17	TRBV4-2	TRBD1	many	TGTGCCAGCAGCCAAGGGTATCCGGGCCCCAGGGGGTACGAGCAGTACTTC	CASSQGYPGPRGYEQYF
TRBJ2-3	14	TRBV30	.	few	TGTGCCTGGAGACCGGGGCCACACACAGATACGCAGTATTTT	CAWRPGPHTDTQYF
TRBJ2-5	14	TRBV5-1	.	many	TGCGCCAGCAGCCTTCAGGCTTACCAAGAGACCCAGTACTTC	CASSLQAYQETQYF
TRBJ2-1	13	TRBV30	TRBD2	.	TGTGCCTGGAGTCTAGCGGGCCACAATGAGCAGTTCTTC	CAWSLAGHNEQFF
TRBJ1-6	15	TRBV7-2	.	many	TGTGCCAGCAGCTTAGTGTACAGGGTTAATTCACCCCTCCACTTT	CASSLVYRVNSPLHF
TRBJ1-3	14	TRBV7-2	.	many	TGTGCCAGCAGCTTATTGAGCTCTGGAAACACCATATATTTT	CASSLLSSGNTIYF
TRBJ2-1	13	TRBV20-1	TRBD2	many	TGCAGTGCTCTAGCGGGAGGGCCCTATGAGCAGTTCTTC	CSALAGGPYEQFF
TRBJ1-5	18	TRBV5-5	.	few	TGTGCCAGCAGCTTCCAAATTCGGGGGGGCGCGGGCAATCAGCCCCAGCATTTT	CASSFQIRGGAGNQPQHF
TRBJ2-7	15	TRBV12-3/TRBV12-4	TRBD2	many	TGTGCCAGCAGCGGTAGCGGGAGGGCCAAACGAGAGCAGTACTTC	CASSGSGRAKREQYF
TRBJ2-7	15	TRBV18	TRBD2	.	TGTGCCAGCTCACCGGCCAGCGGGAGGCCCTACGAGCAGTACTTC	CASSPASGRPYEQYF
TRBJ2-7	12	TRBV12-3/TRBV12-4	.	many	TGTGCCAGCAGTTTTCAGGGCTACGAGCAGTACTTC	CASSFQGYEQYF
TRBJ2-7	13	TRBV5-1	.	many	TGCGCCAGCAGCTTGGACGGATCCTACGAGCAGTACTTC	CASSLDGSYEQYF
TRBJ2-1	19	TRBV7-6	TRBD2	many	TGTGCCAGCAGCTTAGGAGGGAGGACTAGCGGGAGCAACTACAATGAGCAGTTCTTC	CASSLGGRTSGSNYNEQFF
TRBJ2-2	14	TRBV7-2	.	many	TGTGCCAGCAGCTTAGCGATGGGCTGGGGGGAGCTGTTTTTT	CASSLAMGWGELFF
TRBJ2-1	13	TRBV19	TRBD2	many	TGTGCCAGTAGTATTAGCGGGAGGCGGGAGCAGTTCTTC	CASSISGRREQFF
TRBJ2-7	14	TRBV5-1	TRBD2	many	TGCGCCAGCAGCCAATATAGCGGGAACTACGAGCAGTACTTC	CASSQYSGNYEQYF
TRBJ2-5	14	TRBV20-1	TRBD1	many	TGCAGTGCAGAGTCCCGGGACAGAGGAGAGACCCAGTACTTC	CSAESRDRGETQYF
TRBJ2-5	16	TRBV7-9	TRBD1	many	TGTGCCAGCAGCGGCCCTTGGGACAGGGGGCAAGAGACCCAGTACTTC	CASSGPWDRGQETQYF
TRBJ2-1	14	TRBV6-2/TRBV6-3	.	many	TGTGCCAGCATTGAGCGGGCCAATCCCCATGAGCAGTTCTTC	CASIERANPHEQFF
TRBJ1-2	14	TRBV20-1	.	.	TGCAGTGCTCGAACGGGGGGGCGGGCCTATGGCTACACCTTC	CSARTGGRAYGYTF
TRBJ2-5	18	TRBV11-1	TRBD2	many	TGTGCCAGCAGCTTGCGACTAGCGGGCATCCCGGGGTCGGAGACCCAGTACTTC	CASSLRLAGIPGSETQYF
TRBJ2-5	12	TRBV4-2	.	many	TGTGCCAGCAGCCGGGCAACGGAGACCCAGTACTTC	CASSRATETQYF
TRBJ2-4	14	TRBV19	.	many	TGTGCCAGTAGTCCGGGACTGGCGGGAAACATTCAGTACTTC	CASSPGLAGNIQYF